The T cell receptor beta chain described here comes from a study of shared clonotypes between healthy human individuals. Study-wide results and limits: Generally, naive subsets came out with larger estimated richness than memory subsets. Clonotype sharing among donors was expected to depend on sequencing depth. Sampling used blood alone; tissue repertoires probably differ. Shared clonotypes: 4.5% to 6.5% naive CD4, about 3.3% naive CD8, about 2.2% memory CD4, more than 0.3% memory CD8.

Naivety among CD8 cells was defined by CD45RO negativity and positive CCR7 selection, thereby excluding terminally differentiated effector memory CD45RA+ cells. Germline V gives CDR1 SEHNR, CDR2 FQNEAQ (reference sequence). Trimming removed 5 bases at V and 4 bases at J, with 14 bases between. CDR3 length: 14 amino acids. Using immunoSEQ multiplex PCR, the repertoire was profiled, and TCRdb retains in-frame clones only, with some absent. The sample yields some 2.1 million clones, 93% seen once. Comment on this clone: Its antigen is not identified.

The TCR was taken from a man younger than 30 in good health. Some clones in this sample may be carry-over from other donors' samples. This rearrangement joins TRBV7-9 to TRBJ2-5; D gene unclear. Sequenced sample: naive CD8+ T cells from PBMCs. The CDR3 loop is CASSGREWGETQYF. The CDR3 DNA sequence: TGTGCCAGCAGCGGCCGTGAGTGGGGAGAGACCCAGTACTTC.